This TCR beta chain was sequenced in a study of cytomegalovirus exposure and HLA in healthy donors. The primer mix had 60 Vbeta and 13 Jbeta primers. Libraries were prepared by immunoSEQ multiplex PCR; TCRdb keeps only in-frame clonotypes and omits some of them. This table holds 95,000 to 150,000 clones, about 79% found once. V was clipped by 5 bases and J by 6 bases; unmatched bases: 6. CDR1 is MNHEY, CDR2 SVGAGI, per germline. The CDR3 loop spans 13 amino acids. The rearrangement links TRBV6-5 to TRBJ1-1, with 7 bases that match TRBD1. The clonotype originates from a man in his fifties in good health and CMV-seronegative. Source material: PBMCs. The CDR3 loop is CASSRGQDAEAFF. The CDR3 DNA follows: TGTGCCAGCAGTCGCGGACAGGACGCTGAAGCTTTCTTT.